This entry concerns a single T cell receptor (beta chain). The V gene's germline CDR1 is GTSNPN and CDR2 SVGIG (reference sequence). The CDR3 has 18 amino acids. V shed 0 bases, J shed 0 bases, and the junction held 14 bases outside the gene matches. These data belong to a study of control samples from healthy donors and cancer patients. Using immunoSEQ multiplex PCR, the repertoire was profiled, and TCRdb retains in-frame clones only, with some absent. Of 150,000 to 200,000 clones listed, 92% are singletons. The source of this sequence is a young woman in good health. The chain links TRBV30 to TRBJ2-7; 7 bases align to TRBD2. Sequencing input: blood. The CDR3, as DNA: TGTGCCTGGAGTGTACCCAGGGCTAGCGGATATAGCTCCTACGAGCAGTACTTC. Translation gives CAWSVPRASGYSSYEQYF. Complete variable domain (other parts from reference TRBV30 and TRBJ2-7): SQTIHQWPATLVQPVGSPLSLECTVEGTSNPNLYWYRQAAGRGLQLLFYSVGIGQISSEVPQNLSASRPQDRQFILSSKKLLLSDSGFYLCAWSVPRASGYSSYEQYFGPGTRLTVT.